These T cell receptor beta chains were read from a single sample in a study of T-cell reconstitution after alpha-beta-depleted transplantation in children. Each CDR3 protein gets one entry after TCRdb re-called the PCR reads with MiXCR. The sample shows 200,000 or so distinct CDR3 sequences, 5% to 6.5% of them seen only once. This specimen consisted of PBMCs, obtained before TCRalphabeta/CD19-depleted stem cell transplant. The source of these receptors is a girl under three years old with combined immunodeficiency, due to receive a stem cell transplant. CDR3s include the opening cysteine and the closing phenylalanine or tryptophan. Fields, in order: clone size, V gene, J gene, D gene, CDR3 protein, CDR3 DNA. The D gene is left open where the match is weak. Only part of the rows carry a size: once, few, many, or a class if the clone is expanded.

>few|TRBV20-1|TRBJ2-1|TRBD2
CSASTLALSSYNEQFF
TGCAGTGCTTCAACACTAGCGCTAAGCTCCTACAATGAGCAGTTCTTC
>many|TRBV28|TRBJ2-7|-
CASSFQGKAYEQYF
TGTGCCAGCAGTTTTCAGGGCAAAGCCTACGAGCAGTACTTC
>few|TRBV3-1|TRBJ2-3|TRBD2
CASSGGGSTDTQYF
TGTGCCAGCAGCGGGGGGGGGAGCACAGATACGCAGTATTTT
>-|TRBV7-2|TRBJ1-2|TRBD1
CASSFGQGVNYGYTF
TGTGCCAGCAGCTTCGGACAGGGGGTTAACTATGGCTACACCTTC
>-|TRBV7-9|TRBJ2-1|-
CASSAPVTGPNEQFF
TGTGCCAGCAGCGCCCCCGTGACAGGTCCCAATGAGCAGTTCTTC
>many|TRBV29-1|TRBJ2-5|TRBD2
CSVGGGPEAQYF
TGCAGCGTTGGCGGGGGGCCGGAGGCCCAGTACTTC
>few|TRBV29-1|TRBJ2-1|TRBD2
CSVTGLPSLSYNEQFF
TGCAGCGTTACGGGACTACCCTCCTTATCCTACAATGAGCAGTTCTTC
>many|TRBV10-3|TRBJ2-5|-
CAISESGEETQYF
TGTGCCATCAGTGAGTCTGGGGAAGAGACCCAGTACTTC
>-|TRBV27|TRBJ2-7|-
CASSFDGDRAHEQYF
TGTGCCAGCAGTTTTGACGGGGACCGGGCACACGAGCAGTACTTC
>many|TRBV6-5|TRBJ1-6|-
CASSYTGWNSPLHF
TGTGCCAGCAGTTACACGGGTTGGAATTCACCCCTCCACTTT
>many|TRBV29-1|TRBJ1-3|-
CSVEDSGPRTGNTIYF
TGCAGCGTTGAAGATTCAGGACCTCGAACTGGAAACACCATATATTTT
>many|TRBV12-3/TRBV12-4|TRBJ2-2|TRBD2
CASSLQTSGRPAPNTGELFF
TGTGCCAGCAGTTTACAGACTAGCGGGAGGCCCGCACCAAACACCGGGGAGCTGTTTTTT
>many|TRBV7-2|TRBJ2-1|-
CASSGYRRVVVGYNEQFF
TGTGCCAGCAGCGGATATAGAAGAGTAGTAGTCGGCTACAATGAGCAGTTCTTC
>many|TRBV7-8|TRBJ2-3|-
CASSLDPRQGGDTQYF
TGTGCCAGCAGCTTAGACCCGCGACAGGGAGGAGATACGCAGTATTTT
>few|TRBV7-2|TRBJ2-7|-
CASSLLERGAAGEQYF
TGTGCCAGCAGCTTACTGGAGAGAGGGGCAGCGGGCGAGCAGTACTTC
>-|TRBV11-1|TRBJ2-5|TRBD2
CASSYPAGASDLLYQETQYF
TGTGCCAGCAGCTACCCTGCGGGAGCTAGCGACCTCTTGTACCAAGAGACCCAGTACTTC
>many|TRBV18|TRBJ2-7|TRBD2
CASLGLAGESYEQYF
TGTGCCAGCTTAGGGCTAGCGGGAGAGTCCTACGAGCAGTACTTC
>many|TRBV5-1|TRBJ1-1|-
CASSLGRGSEAFF
TGCGCCAGCAGCTTAGGACGAGGATCTGAAGCTTTCTTT
>many|TRBV12-3/TRBV12-4|TRBJ2-7|TRBD1
CASSLAWGQHGEQYF
TGTGCCAGCAGTCTCGCTTGGGGACAGCATGGCGAGCAGTACTTC
>-|TRBV27|TRBJ2-2|TRBD1
CATQRGPNTGELFF
TGTGCCACCCAAAGGGGGCCAAACACCGGGGAGCTGTTTTTT
>many|TRBV29-1|TRBJ1-2|TRBD1
CSVEEGTGRKIYGYTF
TGCAGCGTTGAAGAGGGGACAGGAAGGAAAATTTATGGCTACACCTTC
>many|TRBV6-4|TRBJ2-1|TRBD2
CASSATSGGSTYNEQFF
TGTGCCAGCAGTGCAACTAGCGGGGGGTCCACCTACAATGAGCAGTTCTTC
>many|TRBV4-1|TRBJ2-1|-
CASSPIKGSNEQFF
TGCGCCAGCAGCCCTATAAAGGGATCCAATGAGCAGTTCTTC
>many|TRBV21-1|TRBJ2-3|-
CASSISNTDTQYF
TGTGCCAGCAGCATTAGCAACACAGATACGCAGTATTTT
>many|TRBV20-1|TRBJ2-3|TRBD2
CSARGLSYTDTQYF
TGCAGTGCTAGGGGACTAAGTTACACAGATACGCAGTATTTT
>few|TRBV4-2|TRBJ2-7|-
CASSQVRDPYLYEQYF
TGTGCCAGCAGCCAAGTGAGGGACCCCTACCTGTACGAGCAGTACTTC
>many|TRBV9|TRBJ2-1|-
CASSGGLVGAEQFF
TGTGCCAGCAGCGGGGGTTTGGTAGGGGCTGAGCAGTTCTTC
>many|TRBV6-5|TRBJ2-5|-
CASSYSRAPEGETQYF
TGTGCCAGCAGTTACTCGAGGGCCCCTGAGGGAGAGACCCAGTACTTC
>many|TRBV12-5|TRBJ2-1|-
CASGLVEVGYNEQFF
TGTGCTAGTGGTTTGGTAGAGGTGGGATACAATGAGCAGTTCTTC
>many|TRBV25-1|TRBJ2-7|-
CASSELGRGTYEQYF
TGTGCCAGCAGTGAATTGGGCAGGGGTACCTACGAGCAGTACTTC
>-|TRBV20-1|TRBJ1-2|-
CSARGARGGYTF
TGCAGTGCTAGGGGGGCCCGCGGGGGCTACACCTTC
>many|TRBV5-1|TRBJ2-7|TRBD1
CASSLTGTGPYEQYF
TGCGCCAGCAGCTTAACCGGGACAGGGCCCTACGAGCAGTACTTC
>many|TRBV10-3|TRBJ2-7|TRBD1
CAISEATGQGAYEQYF
TGTGCCATCAGTGAGGCCACGGGACAGGGGGCCTACGAGCAGTACTTC
>many|TRBV2|TRBJ1-5|-
CASSGQEYSNQPQHF
TGTGCCAGCAGTGGGCAGGAGTATAGCAATCAGCCCCAGCATTTT
>-|TRBV5-6|TRBJ2-2|-
CASSPPAGELFF
TGTGCCAGCAGCCCACCGGCCGGGGAGCTGTTTTTT
>-|TRBV11-3|TRBJ2-7|-
CASTGVPTYEQYF
TGTGCCAGCACAGGGGTCCCGACCTACGAGCAGTACTTC
>many|TRBV7-9|TRBJ2-7|-
CASSLSDYEQYF
TGTGCCAGCAGCTTAAGTGACTACGAGCAGTACTTC
>many|TRBV10-3|TRBJ2-5|-
CATRALETQYF
TGTGCCACCAGGGCGCTTGAGACCCAGTACTTC
>many|TRBV7-9|TRBJ1-1|-
CASSLWDGDEAFF
TGTGCCAGCAGCTTATGGGACGGGGATGAAGCTTTCTTT
>many|TRBV15|TRBJ1-5|-
CATSTGSNQPQHF
TGTGCCACCAGCACAGGGAGCAATCAGCCCCAGCATTTT
>many|TRBV3-1|TRBJ2-5|TRBD2
CASAATSGGGSETQYF
TGTGCCAGCGCCGCTACTAGCGGGGGAGGTTCAGAGACCCAGTACTTC